This T cell receptor (beta chain) came from a study of shared clonotypes between healthy human individuals. Healthy adults negative for HIV, lacking recent acute infections or vaccinations, served as donors. Germline CDR1 reads SQVTM; CDR2 reads ANQGSEA. V lost 8 bases to trimming and J lost 4 bases, with 14 bases between them. This CDR3 is built from 12 residues. The authors sequenced unsorted PBMC DNA on ten immunoSEQ deep assay plates. Per the authors' pipeline: Because ImmunoSEQ provided only junction sequences with no quality scores, the filtering differed. Assay: immunoSEQ multiplex PCR; the TCRdb copy retains only in-frame clones and omits some. V, J and clone size are those of that table, while D and trimming were read from the DNA. The data contain about 510,000 clones, 79% of them singletons.

This sequence was found in a woman aged 35 to 49 in good health. Some clones in this sample may be carry-over from other donors' samples. The chain combines TRBV29-1 with TRBJ1-1; D might be TRBD1 (5 bases). The sequencing sample was made of PBMCs. CDR3 region: CSSGTPGTEAFF. CDR3 coding DNA: TGCAGCTCAGGGACGCCTGGCACTGAAGCTTTCTTT.